The 10 T cell receptor beta chains presented below share a single source sample, sequenced in a study of monozygotic twins with inflammatory bowel disease. For each CDR3 protein, TCRdb gives one entry from its re-call of the 5' RACE reads, without DNA. The listing records over 110,000 distinct CDR3 sequences. Material: blood. These receptors were collected from a human donor with ulcerative colitis or Crohn's disease, or a healthy co-twin of an affected twin (not recorded which).

The CDR3 reads CASSVADSGGLTQYITADTQYF. The chain recombines TRBV9 with TRBJ2-3; the TCRdb call, TRBD2, lacks DNA for checking. The germline CDR1 and CDR2 sequences are SGDLS and YYNGEE. This CDR3 comprises 22 residues.

The gene calls are TRBV18 and TRBJ2-3; TCRdb picks TRBD2, but there is no DNA to check that call. This CDR3 has 15 residues. In germline, CDR1 is KGHSH, CDR2 LQKENI. The CDR3 sequence is CASSPSLAGTDTQYF. The variable domain in full, with the rest retrieved from reference TRBV18 and TRBJ2-3, is NAGVMQNPRHLVRRRGQEARLRCSPMKGHSHVYWYRQLPEEGLKFMVYLQKENIIDESGMPKERFSAEFPKEGPSILRIQQVVRGDSAAYFCASSPSLAGTDTQYFGPGTRLTVL.

The V and J genes are TRBV3-1 and TRBJ1-1; no DNA is available, so the TRBD1 call from TCRdb remains unchecked. The CDR3 contains 15 residues. Per the germline V gene, CDR1 is LGHDT and CDR2 is YNNKEL (reference sequence). The CDR3 loop reads CASSLLTGGDTEAFF.

The genes are TRBV5-5 and TRBJ2-1; lacking DNA, the TRBD1 call made by TCRdb goes unchecked. Germline V gene lookup returns CDR1 SGHKS and CDR2 YYEKEE (reference sequence). The CDR3 consists of 16 residues. CDR3 protein: CASSLLLQTGSNEQFF. Variable domain in full (rest from reference TRBV5-5 and TRBJ2-1): DAGVTQSPTHLIKTRGQQVTLRCSPISGHKSVSWYQQVLGQGPQFIFQYYEKEERGRGNFPDRFSARQFPNYSSELNVNALLLGDSALYLCASSLLLQTGSNEQFFGPGTRLTVL.

The chain's CDR3 is CASSVGQRSSYEQYF. The chain couples TRBV9 to TRBJ2-7; the D gene TCRdb calls, TRBD1, cannot be checked with no DNA. This CDR3 is built from 15 residues. The germline CDR1 and CDR2 sequences are SGDLS and YYNGEE.

The genes are TRBV4-1 and TRBJ2-7; the D call of TRBD1 rests on TCRdb alone, since no DNA is present to check it. The CDR3 totals 15 residues. In germline, CDR1 is MGHRA, CDR2 YSYEKL. The CDR3 is CASRPFTGLPYEQYF.

This sequence joins TRBV11-2 and TRBJ1-2. The germline V gene encodes CDR1 SGHAT and CDR2 FQNNGV. The CDR3 is 15 amino acids. The CDR3 sequence is CASSLGAAINYGYTF.

The rearrangement uses TRBV20-1 and TRBJ2-2. CDR1 and CDR2 (germline): DFQATT, SNEGSKA (reference sequence). The CDR3 contains 12 residues. CDR3 protein: CCHRSNTGELFF.

V gene TRBV12-3 or TRBV12-4 combines with J gene TRBJ2-1; TCRdb designates TRBD2, a call that cannot be tested without DNA. CDR3 length: 16 residues. The CDR3 loop reads CASSTQLAGGPVEQFF.

The chain uses TRBV18 and TRBJ1-1; TCRdb selects TRBD1, and the lack of DNA leaves this call unchecked. Germline V gene sequence: CDR1 KGHSH, CDR2 LQKENI. This CDR3 has 16 amino acids. Here the CDR3 reads CASSPHGGQENTEAFF. Full variable domain (missing parts from reference TRBV18 and TRBJ1-1): NAGVMQNPRHLVRRRGQEARLRCSPMKGHSHVYWYRQLPEEGLKFMVYLQKENIIDESGMPKERFSAEFPKEGPSILRIQQVVRGDSAAYFCASSPHGGQENTEAFFGQGTRLTVV.